This entry concerns a single T cell receptor (beta chain). It lacks a known antigen. Per-nucleotide qualities are absent, and no much larger clonotype sits a single base away. The cohort was made up of 666 healthy bone marrow donors. All cohort members were sampled while nominally healthy, although unrecorded immune exposures were likely present. The donor tested CMV seronegative, placing the donor among the 300 to 450 seronegative members of the cohort. Every donor gave a peripheral blood sample, and the peripheral blood mononuclear cells from that sample were used for TCR beta sequencing. The Qiagen DNeasy Blood Extraction Kit was used to extract genomic DNA from the blood cell samples. This entry belongs to a study of cytomegalovirus exposure and HLA in healthy donors (dated by TCRdb to the late 2010s). With regard to the full study: An earlier analysis of fewer than 750 of the donors reported approximately 260 Gb of sequence data and around 110 million unique TCR beta sequences obtained from approximately 180 million T cells. Roughly 300 gigabases of sequencing data and some 85 million unique TCR sequences were included in an early release covering 550 to 650 HLA-typed donors. Of the roughly 400 genotyped donors, about 80% fell in the genetic ancestry cluster associated with self-reported Caucasian donors. The study aimed to test whether cataloging public T cell receptors could reveal signatures of past pathogen exposure. Using immunosequencing, the study profiled T cell repertoires from 666 subjects and related those repertoires to cytomegalovirus serostatus. In addition to the first cohort of approximately 670 subjects, a separate validation cohort of some 120 different subjects was used. High-throughput TCR immunosequencing, statistical association of individual TCRs with disease status, and machine learning were combined to predict cytomegalovirus infection status. A later analysis re-examined previously published TCR beta repertoires from more than 550 donors and added high-resolution HLA genotyping to investigate patterns of TCR occurrence. In the later analysis, no new phenotypic data were used to find candidate immune exposures; instead, reliance was placed on TCR beta sequences and their occurrence across donors. In an earlier analysis of roughly 600 of the donors, high-throughput TCR beta sequencing was used to judge whether each TCR beta V gene segment behaved as functional or pseudogenic. Alongside the repertoire data, information on donor age, sex, ethnicity and CMV serostatus was compiled. A later genetic analysis took genome-wide SNP genotypes for about three fifths of the 666 donors and used that subset as a discovery cohort. Every repertoire in the discovery cohort had been generated on one and the same sequencing platform. Class I and class II HLA loci were covered by the typing at four-digit resolution. Typing coverage varied by locus: about 620-630 donors for A, B, C, DRB1 and DQB1; approximately 500 for DQA1; more than 600 for DPA1; about 450 for DPB1. Roughly 5 DR-DQ haplotypes were handled as single units for association and clustering, since linkage in the cohort was strong. Among approximately 370 genotyped donors of the cohort, an average of around 220,000 unique TCR beta nucleotide sequences was sequenced per donor, of which roughly 18% were non-productive.

Libraries came from the immunoSEQ multiplex PCR assay. The multiplex PCR relied on a mix of 60 forward primers for TCR Vbeta segments and 13 reverse primers for TCR Jbeta segments. The CDR3 region of rearranged TCR beta genes was amplified from genomic DNA with a multiplex PCR assay. Amplified TCR beta libraries were sequenced as 87-base-pair reads on the Illumina HiSeq System. Per the original workflow: Across the 670 or so repertoires, a later analysis counted approximately 75 million unique TCR beta chains, some 11 million of which were shared by at least two donors. Raw reads were error-corrected and collapsed into unique sequences by a nearest-neighbor algorithm in which closely related sequences were merged to remove PCR and sequencing errors. CDR3 sequences were aligned to IMGT reference sequences to assign V, D and J gene segments. For a sequence to be retained, at least a six-nucleotide match to both a V gene segment and a J gene segment was required. A rearrangement counted as productive if the CDR3 had no stop codons and remained in frame with V and J, and every other rearrangement counted as non-productive. CDR3 was defined by IMGT convention, running from the second conserved V-encoded cysteine to the conserved J-encoded phenylalanine. The earlier analysis of about 590 of the donors excluded sequences that lacked an unambiguous match to a single V gene segment. In an earlier analysis of 587 of the donors, a V segment was called functional when productive rearrangements were above 56.7%, and segregating when the standard deviation between donors exceeded 5%. A statistical classification framework was built for diagnosing cytomegalovirus status from the catalog of TCR beta chain sequences. In a later analysis, V and J genes were assigned by comparing TCR nucleotide sequences against IMGT/GENE-DB human TR gene sequences. A later analysis assigned CDR3 sequences and most-parsimonious VDJ recombination scenarios with the TCRdist pipeline. In a later analysis, each TCR beta chain was defined by its CDR3 amino acid sequence together with its V-gene family, and reads without a unique V-gene family were excluded. A later analysis removed roughly 590 highly shared, low-generation-probability nucleotide sequences to deal with suspected cross-contamination and a sequencing artifact. In a later analysis, a clonal expansion index was calculated for each public chain from normalized within-repertoire ranks of inferred template counts. In a later analysis, generation probabilities were computed using a VDJ recombination model fitted to out-of-frame rearrangements, and the results were checked against IGoR. A later analysis scored TCR-TCR, TCR-HLA and TCR-CMV co-occurrence with hypergeometric tests, applying a repertoire-size bias correction to TCR pairs. False discovery rates were estimated in a later analysis by permuting HLA or CMV assignments 20 times. In a later analysis, co-occurring TCRs were grouped using DBSCAN, and TCRdist sequence similarity was added for clustering within HLA-allele-positive subsets. For co-occurrence clustering, repertoires with fewer than 30,000 or more than 120,000 public chains were excluded, along with about five repertoires with anomalous nucleotide sharing. As stored in TCRdb, this immuneACCESS dataset retains in-frame rearrangements with V and J assigned. A fraction of the clones does not appear; measured against another copy, unresolved V genes explain less than half of the discrepancy, and the remainder lacks a known reason. The DNA gave D and trimming, while V, J and clone size come from that table. Across this sample there are under 200,000 clones, with roughly 85% seen only once. The top ten clones comprise 0.65% to 0.75% of the sample.

Broad study findings and their caveats: In vitro tests confirmed that a few of the cytomegalovirus-associated TCR beta chains recognize cytomegalovirus antigens. While some public TCRs were present in many individuals, most TCR sequences turned up only very rarely across donors. In a later analysis, HLA-associated TCR beta chains were found to be more clonally expanded and to have lower generation probabilities than equally common non-associated chains. When HLA alleles, especially DR and DQ, strongly co-occurred, TCR associations were difficult to assign to individual alleles. In a later genetic analysis, fewer N-insertions in productive TCRs were reported among donors in an Asian-associated ancestry cluster than the approximately 710-donor mean. A total of fewer than 200 TCR beta chains were listed by the study as associated with cytomegalovirus. A further reported finding was that TCR beta sequences accurately predicted the HLA-A and HLA-B alleles for most subjects in the first cohort. For the cohort, immune exposure information was limited to CMV serostatus. Presence/absence analyses assumed roughly uniform sequencing depth across donors, an assumption that may not hold. Most CMV-associated TCR beta chains appeared to be HLA-restricted in a later analysis, and the HLA associations seemed to be driven largely by CMV exposure. The authors suggested that the approach could potentially be generalized to other disease states and immunological phenotypes. At a false discovery rate of 0.05, a later analysis linked about 16,000 TCR beta sequences to specific HLA alleles. Cytomegalovirus status was reported to be diagnosed by the classifier with high specificity and sensitivity in both the original and validation cohorts. Because HLA typing was unavailable for some donors at each locus, only the typed subset was used in association tests. Linkage disequilibrium might explain the correlated functional status among segregating V segments, but an unknown experimental factor could not be excluded. In a later analysis, the rate of TCR association differed among HLA loci, with DRB1 alleles having the most associated TCRs and HLA-C alleles having the fewest. Because counts were too low, roughly 16 rarely observed V segments, including chromosome 9 orphons, were excluded from the earlier analysis of around 590 of the donors. Only TCR beta chains were sequenced in this cohort, and the absence of alpha or paired-chain data limited detectable features. According to a later analysis, parvovirus B19, influenza, CMV and Epstein-Barr virus appeared linked to several top co-occurrence clusters. In an earlier analysis of some 550 of the donors, most TCR beta V segments were observed in productive rearrangements about 90% or about 30% of the time, broadly matching IMGT annotations. A group of highly shared sequence variants was considered likely to be a technical artifact of the sequencing pipeline. A later genetic analysis associated a missense DCLRE1C variant with V-gene and J-gene trimming of TCR beta chains, and an independent cohort replicated the association.

The clonotype originates from a middle-aged woman in good health and CMV-seronegative. Sample: PBMCs.

The DNA sequence is as follows: TGTGCCAGCAGTTCGGCTATCGGACTTAAGTGGGGTGGGGCCAACGTCCTGACTTTC. The resulting protein is CASSSAIGLKWGGANVLTF. The chain is encoded by TRBV28 joined to TRBJ2-6; TRBD2 could be the D gene, as 5 bases match. The germline V gene encodes CDR1 MDHEN and CDR2 SYDVKM. From cysteine to phenylalanine, the CDR3 is 19 amino acids long. The only DNA kept is the CDR3, 57 bases in frame from the first base. V sheds 4 bases and J sheds 3 bases, leaving 22 bases between their ends.